The rows below give T cell receptor beta chains drawn from one sample of a study of T-cell reconstitution after alpha-beta-depleted transplantation in children. TCRdb ran MiXCR on the PCR reads and lists one entry per CDR3 protein. This table has about 500,000 distinct CDR3 sequences, approximately 29% appearing once. The input for sequencing was PBMCs from the stem cell graft donor, taken from the stem cell graft. The receptor set was obtained from a human donor who donated a stem cell graft to a child with aplastic anemia. Both conserved end residues are trimmed from each CDR3. Fields, in order: J gene, clone size, V gene, CDR3 protein. Size is stated for part of the rows, as once, few or many counts, or as a class when the clone is expanded.

TRBJ1-5	.	TRBV28	ASSGGGSSNQPQH
TRBJ2-1	.	TRBV12-3/TRBV12-4	ASRATGGSYNEQF
TRBJ2-1	.	TRBV28	AATGTPQYNEQF
TRBJ1-1	.	TRBV30	AWSVDPQATEAF
TRBJ1-4	.	TRBV4-3	ASSQQARWYEKLF
TRBJ2-1	few	TRBV30	ACRRGSYNEQF
TRBJ1-1	.	TRBV7-9	ASSLNSGSRTEAF
TRBJ2-1	few	TRBV24-1	ATSDHGTSGGDQF
TRBJ2-2	.	TRBV7-8	ASNDWTTNTGELF
TRBJ2-7	.	TRBV29-1	SARGSSSYEQY
TRBJ1-2	few	TRBV20-1	SARDRRRGYGYT
TRBJ1-1	.	TRBV6-1	ASRDPNPGTAF
TRBJ2-1	many	TRBV6-4	ASSGEGSDYNEQF
TRBJ2-5	few	TRBV20-1	SVVGRQETQY
TRBJ1-1	.	TRBV29-1	SAVGGERYTEAF
TRBJ1-2	.	TRBV30	AWSVRAGSGYT
TRBJ2-5	.	TRBV7-2	ASSPPPAEETQY
TRBJ2-5	.	TRBV20-1	SARDGGIRETQY
TRBJ2-2	few	TRBV7-2	ASSSGRHTGELF
TRBJ2-3	.	TRBV12-3/TRBV12-4	AISLLGTAAHGITDTQY
TRBJ2-5	few	TRBV7-9	ASSISSWETQY
TRBJ1-1	.	TRBV6-1	ASSARTGGTEAF
TRBJ2-3	.	TRBV5-1	ASSWMRTANSDTQY
TRBJ1-2	.	TRBV29-1	SVEAPGDIDYGYT
TRBJ1-2	few	TRBV29-1	SVEGGGGDGGYT
TRBJ2-3	.	TRBV27	ASSFQQGVADTQY
TRBJ2-3	.	TRBV7-2	ASRQELAAGNTQY
TRBJ1-1	.	TRBV12-3/TRBV12-4	ASSLGDREAF
TRBJ2-1	.	TRBV11-3	ASSLARTGGIDEQF
TRBJ2-3	.	TRBV7-8	ASSFLPSGGTDTQY
TRBJ2-7	.	TRBV11-2	ASSFSDREYEQY
TRBJ2-6	few	TRBV5-6	ASSLVAGSMGANVLT
TRBJ1-5	.	TRBV19	ASSTQGYSNQPQH
TRBJ2-6	few	TRBV29-1	SVAPGPNLSGANVLT
TRBJ2-2	few	TRBV9	ASSVGRAGPGGELF
TRBJ2-3	.	TRBV28	ASSQGGHTDTQY
TRBJ2-5	few	TRBV10-3	AISRTGRGETQY
TRBJ2-1	.	TRBV19	ASSIADSSYNEQF
TRBJ1-1	.	TRBV7-9	ASSLAKESTEAF
TRBJ2-3	.	TRBV4-3	ASSQDRERATDTQY
TRBJ2-1	few	TRBV24-1	ATSDTRRDRMYNEQF
TRBJ2-1	.	TRBV27	ASSLPRRNEQF
TRBJ1-5	few	TRBV12-3/TRBV12-4	ASSHGQDQGFYQPQH
TRBJ2-7	.	TRBV11-2	ASSLLLETYEQY
TRBJ2-5	.	TRBV18	ASSEGTEETQY
TRBJ2-5	.	TRBV7-8	ASSQRRVLKQETQY
TRBJ2-7	.	TRBV20-1	SARPGLLEQY
TRBJ1-3	.	TRBV29-1	SVRTGYGNTIY
TRBJ2-7	.	TRBV5-1	ASSDPPAGGYEQY
TRBJ2-5	.	TRBV28	ASSGTGTPDQETQY
TRBJ2-3	few	TRBV9	ASSVDFVADTQY
TRBJ1-1	.	TRBV6-2/TRBV6-3	ASSSGTGTEAF
TRBJ2-1	.	TRBV29-1	SVEDLDRSYNEQF